The 20 T cell receptor beta chains below were found in one sample sequenced in a study of graft-versus-host responses after intestinal transplantation. These receptors' targets are unknown. The data were produced by immunoSEQ multiplex PCR, yet TCRdb's version contains in-frame clones alone and is incomplete. The sample holds 130,000 to 150,000 clones, about nine tenths seen once. The material was unstimulated CD4+ T cells sorted from spleen or lymph node cells, obtained before intestinal transplant. The receptors derive from a human donor who received an intestinal transplant.

J is TRBJ1-5 and V is TRBV5-6; D not certain. The germline V and J ends were trimmed by 4 bases and 3 bases, with 17 bases remaining between them. The CDR3 consists of 16 residues. The germline V gene encodes CDR1 SGHDT and CDR2 YYEEEE. The CDR3, as DNA: TGTGCCAGCAGCCTTGGGCGGGAGACCTTCAATCAGCCCCAGCATTTT. Protein sequence: CASSLGRETFNQPQHF.

The chain combines TRBV19 with TRBJ2-1; D is unclear. This CDR3 contains 16 residues. CDR1 is LNHDA and CDR2 is SQIVND in the germline V gene (reference sequence). Trimming pared 0 bases from V and 0 bases from J, leaving 9 bases between. The CDR3 region has the DNA TGTGCCAGTAGTATAGAGGGTAGCCTCTCCTACAATGAGCAGTTCTTC. Amino acid sequence: CASSIEGSLSYNEQFF.

CDR3 region: CASSYSGQGVYEQYF. CDR3 DNA sequence: TGTGCCAGCAGTTACTCGGGACAGGGGGTTTACGAGCAGTACTTC. This rearrangement joins TRBV6-6 to TRBJ2-7, with 11 bases matching TRBD1. The CDR3 has 15 residues. CDR1 MNHNY and CDR2 SVGAGI come from the germline V gene (reference sequence). The V and J ends lost 0 bases and 4 bases, in that order; junction bases with no gene match: 2.

This chain connects TRBV28 to TRBJ1-4; the D is unclear. The CDR3 contains 15 residues. Trimming removed 1 base at V and 4 bases at J, with 10 bases between. CDR1 is MDHEN, CDR2 SYDVKM, per germline. The CDR3 DNA reads TGTGCCAGCAGTTTATCGTCCAGACTTAATGAAAAACTGTTTTTT. Translated, it gives CASSLSSRLNEKLFF.

The rearrangement links TRBV5-1 to TRBJ2-1, with TRBD2 identical over 10 bases. Germline V CDR1 and CDR2: SGHRS, YFSETQ. The ends lost 2 bases at V and 6 bases at J; junction bases unmatched: 5. CDR3 length equals 15 residues. The CDR3 DNA reads as TGCGCCAGCAGCTTTTCGGGACTAGCGAGCAATGAGCAGTTCTTC. This encodes CASSFSGLASNEQFF.

The chain combines TRBV19 with TRBJ1-5; D uncertain. The CDR3 sequence is 14 residues long. V was shortened by 3 bases and J by 0 bases, with 6 bases between the two germline ends. Germline V CDR1 and CDR2: LNHDA, SQIVND (reference sequence). For the CDR3, the DNA is TGTGCCAGTAGTATGGAGGATAGCAATCAGCCCCAGCATTTT. Encoded protein: CASSMEDSNQPQHF.

This clone was detected once. The CDR3 reads CAGSGTENTGELFF. Written as DNA, the CDR3 is TGTGCCGGCTCCGGGACAGAAAACACCGGGGAGCTGTTTTTT. The V call is TRBV2, the J call TRBJ2-2, with TRBD1 identical over 7 bases. V lost 11 bases and J lost 2; bases outside the gene matches: 8. CDR3 size: 14 residues. Germline values: CDR1 SNHLY, CDR2 FYNNEI.

The chain has TRBV11-2 and TRBJ2-1, with TRBD2 matching 10 bases. The CDR3 consists of 17 residues. Germline loops: CDR1 SGHAT, CDR2 FQNNGV. Germline trimming cut 0 bases from V and 2 bases from J; bases unmatched to any gene: 4. CDR3 in DNA: TGTGCCAGCAGCTTAGATACTACTAGCGGGGCCTACAATGAGCAGTTCTTC. Protein: CASSLDTTSGAYNEQFF.

The rearrangement joins TRBV9 to TRBJ2-5; the D is unclear. Germline values: CDR1 SGDLS, CDR2 YYNGEE. The V gene lost 0 bases and the J gene lost 3 bases, with 3 bases spanning the gap. The CDR3 runs 12 residues. The CDR3 sequence is CASSVGEETQYF. CDR3 bases: TGTGCCAGCAGCGTAGGTGAAGAGACCCAGTACTTC.

V and J are TRBV9 and TRBJ1-4; D not certain. V dropped 0 bases and J dropped 0 bases, with 6 bases sitting between them. The CDR3 length is 15 residues. CDR1 SGDLS and CDR2 YYNGEE come from the germline V gene. This CDR3 is CASSVDIATNEKLFF. DNA of the CDR3: TGTGCCAGCAGCGTAGATATAGCAACTAATGAAAAACTGTTTTTT.

In its sample, this clone was seen a few times. V is TRBV6-4 and J is TRBJ1-2; 8 nucleotides match TRBD1. Trimming removed 0 bases from V and 3 bases from J; junction bases left unmatched: 6. CDR1 is MRHNA and CDR2 is SNTAGT in the germline V gene. This CDR3 is built from 16 residues. This CDR3 reads CASSDSMTGAYYGYTF. The CDR3 bases are TGTGCCAGCAGTGACTCCATGACAGGGGCCTACTATGGCTACACCTTC.

This chain connects TRBV6-1 to TRBJ2-1, with 7 bases identical to TRBD2. Germline CDR1 is MNHNS and CDR2 is SASEGT. This CDR3 has 20 residues. The trim removed 4 bases at V and 0 bases at J, leaving 18 bases unmatched. The CDR3 region is CASSASGWREGHSSYNEQFF. DNA for the CDR3: TGTGCCAGCAGTGCATCCGGGTGGAGGGAGGGTCACAGCTCCTACAATGAGCAGTTCTTC.

This chain connects TRBV6-1 to TRBJ1-2; the D is unclear. Per germline, CDR1 MNHNS and CDR2 SASEGT. CDR3 length: 10 amino acids. Trimming stripped 5 bases from V and 7 bases from J, with 5 bases between. CDR3: CASSKRGYTF. The CDR3 nucleotides read TGTGCCAGCAGTAAGCGTGGCTACACCTTC.

This clone was counted once. The genes are TRBV7-2 and TRBJ2-7; 8 positions match TRBD1. Germline V lookup: CDR1 SGHTA, CDR2 FQGNSA. This CDR3 is built from 13 residues. Trimming at V came to 5 bases and at J to 6 bases, leaving 6 bases not matched to a gene. Here the CDR3 reads CASSRTGWGEQYF. DNA for the CDR3: TGTGCCAGCAGCCGGACAGGGTGGGGCGAGCAGTACTTC.

V and J are TRBV6-1 and TRBJ1-2, with TRBD1 as a possible D gene (6 bases). Trimming stripped 6 bases from V and 4 bases from J, with 15 bases between. Germline assignment: CDR1 MNHNS and CDR2 SASEGT. The CDR3 runs 14 residues. The CDR3 is CASSPPDRSYGYTF. The CDR3 region has the DNA TGTGCCAGCAGCCCCCCCGACAGGAGCTATGGCTACACCTTC.

The V call is TRBV19, the J call TRBJ1-2; D is unresolved. CDR1 LNHDA and CDR2 SQIVND come from the germline V gene (reference sequence). The CDR3 extends over 15 amino acids. Trimming took off 3 bases at V and 3 bases at J, with 14 bases between the two ends. The CDR3 is CASSIDGTSYYGYTF. The CDR3 DNA follows: TGTGCCAGTAGTATCGACGGAACTTCGTACTATGGCTACACCTTC.

The CDR3 DNA reads TGTGCCAGCAGCTACGGACCTCGCGGGGAGCAGTTCTTC. As protein: CASSYGPRGEQFF. The rearrangement joins TRBV5-4 to TRBJ2-1, with D maybe TRBD2 (5 bases). Germline values: CDR1 SGHNT, CDR2 YYREEE (reference sequence). There are 13 residues in the CDR3. Deletions cut 3 bases from V and 10 bases from J, with 14 bases between.

The V gene is TRBV27, the J gene TRBJ1-4; maybe TRBD1 (6 bases). CDR1 and CDR2 from the germline V gene are MNHEY and SMNVEV (reference sequence). The ends were cut back, 7 bases at V and 8 bases at J, with 17 bases in the middle. CDR3 length: 14 residues. CDR3 protein: CASTRPGAGEKLFF. The CDR3 DNA reads as TGTGCCAGCACGCGACCAGGGGCGGGGGAAAAACTGTTTTTT.

This rearrangement joins TRBV5-6 to TRBJ1-1; D may be TRBD1 (5 bases). Germline-derived CDR1 and CDR2 are SGHDT and YYEEEE. This CDR3 has 15 residues. V was shortened by 4 bases and J by 4 bases, with 17 bases between the two germline ends. DNA of the CDR3: TGTGCCAGCAGCCGATCGGCGGGGACGAGCACTGAAGCTTTCTTT. It encodes CASSRSAGTSTEAFF.

This chain links TRBV7-2 with TRBJ2-4; 8 bases line up with TRBD2. The CDR3 is made up of 21 amino acids. Per germline, CDR1 SGHTA and CDR2 FQGNSA. J lost 1 base, V lost 0 bases, and 17 bases had no gene match. The CDR3 loop is CASSLALVLEGRGGAKNIQYF. The CDR3, as DNA: TGTGCCAGCAGCTTAGCCCTAGTGCTCGAGGGGCGCGGGGGGGCCAAAAACATTCAGTACTTC.